This T cell receptor (beta chain) was retrieved from a study of cytomegalovirus exposure and HLA in healthy donors. Study results and limitations: There were three CMV-associated chains whose specificity for CMV antigens was confirmed in vitro. The study recorded 164 TCR beta chains that were cytomegalovirus-associated. Immune exposure was documented only through CMV serostatus. Among the sequence variants, a highly shared cluster was likely an artifact of sequencing.

Trimming at V came to 3 bases and at J to 8 bases, leaving 5 bases not matched to a gene. The CDR3 contains 15 residues. Germline V CDR1 and CDR2: MNHEY, SMNVEV (reference sequence). A word on this clone: The antigen is unknown.

Primers: 60 Vbeta forward and 13 Jbeta reverse. The method was immunoSEQ multiplex PCR; TCRdb's version includes in-frame clones alone and lacks a portion of them. The table records under 200,000 clones, 65% to 85% of them present only once. This chain uses TRBV27 with TRBJ2-1; 12 bases map to TRBD2. Material for sequencing was PBMCs. The sequence was collected from a male donor in good health and CMV-seropositive. The DNA of the CDR3 is TGTGCCAGCAGTTTTGGGACTAGCGGGTCTGATGAGCAGTTCTTC. It codes for CASSFGTSGSDEQFF.